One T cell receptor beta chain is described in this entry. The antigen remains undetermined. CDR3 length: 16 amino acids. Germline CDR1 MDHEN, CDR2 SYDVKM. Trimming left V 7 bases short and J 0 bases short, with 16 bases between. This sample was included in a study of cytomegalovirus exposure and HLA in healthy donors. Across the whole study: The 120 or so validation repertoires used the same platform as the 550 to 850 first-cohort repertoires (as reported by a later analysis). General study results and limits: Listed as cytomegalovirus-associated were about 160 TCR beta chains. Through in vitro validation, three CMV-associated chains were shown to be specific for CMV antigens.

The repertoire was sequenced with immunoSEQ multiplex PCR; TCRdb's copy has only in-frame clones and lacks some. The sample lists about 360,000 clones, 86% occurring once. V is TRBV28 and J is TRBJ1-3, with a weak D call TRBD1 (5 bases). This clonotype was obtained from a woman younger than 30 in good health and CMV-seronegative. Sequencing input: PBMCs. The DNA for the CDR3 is TGTGCCAGCACCCACGGGGGATCATACTCTGGAAACACCATATATTTT. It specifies CASTHGGSYSGNTIYF.